This TCR beta chain emerged from a study of T cell repertoires in cytomegalovirus infection. Study-wide context: Carrying CMV and the relevant HLA type showed in public TCR beta signatures.

Points on this clonotype: Its antigen remains unknown.

The CDR3 has 13 amino acids. Germline CDR1 and CDR2: SQVTM and ANQGSEA. V shed 4 bases and J 4 bases; nucleotides not matched to a gene: 1. TCRdb independently ran MiXCR on the reads; one entry per CDR3 protein. The sample lists 250,000 to 300,000 distinct CDR3 sequences, around 25% seen once, with around 13% in the top ten. The study, taken as a whole, reports: Individuals carrying CMV plus the relevant HLA were identified by cumulative frequency of public TCR beta families. Dominating the ex vivo response were TCR beta clonotypes that were CMV-specific and HLA-C-restricted.

The V call is TRBV29-1, the J call TRBJ1-4; 9 bases map to TRBD1. The sequenced material came from PBMCs. This TCR derives from a human donor in good health (CMV status not recorded). Some clones in this sample may be carry-over from other donors' samples. CDR3 sequence reads: CSVGGQGNEKLFF. CDR3 sequence (DNA): TGCAGCGTTGGGGGACAGGGTAATGAAAAACTGTTTTTT. Drawing the rest from reference TRBV29-1 and TRBJ1-4, the complete variable domain is SAVISQKPSRDICQRGTSLTIQCQVDSQVTMMFWYRQQPGQSLTLIATANQGSEATYESGFVIDKFPISRPNLTFSTLTVSNMSPEDSSIYLCSVGGQGNEKLFFGSGTQLSVL.